The source of this T cell receptor (beta chain) is a study of regulatory T cells in long-lasting Graves disease. Study in general: Newly diagnosed Graves' patients took antithyroid drugs under 3 months.

Researchers made TCR beta libraries by using iRepertoire HTBI primers and running Arm-PCR on CDR3 regions. TCRdb re-derived calls from the multiplex PCR reads in MiXCR, one entry per CDR3 protein. The top ten clones hold around 23% of a sample with about 420,000 distinct CDR3 sequences, roughly 15% of them seen once. The CDR3 covers 10 residues. Germline V gene sequence: CDR1 ENHRY, CDR2 SYGVKD. V was cut by 11 bases and J by 9 bases, with 11 bases left in between. This sample's time point: newly diagnosed GD, antithyroid drugs for less than 3 months. From RNA extracted from PBMCs, the TCR library was made. By American Thyroid Association guidelines, Graves' disease was diagnosed in the cohort. These data were also reused for a study on T cells in Graves' hyperthyroidism and ophthalmopathy. As reported in that work: The TCR CDR3 first-round RT-PCR relied on the HTBI primer set. Most expanded thyroid clonotypes above 0.001 recurred in blood.

The origin of this receptor is a woman aged 18-30 years with Graves disease. V is TRBV10-3 and J is TRBJ2-1; TRBD1 is a possible D gene (6 bases). The sample in question was peripheral blood mononuclear cells (PBMCs), obtained at new diagnosis, from a patient treated with antithyroid drugs. Here the CDR3 DNA reads TGTGCCTCCCGGGACATTGAGCAGTTCTTC. Its protein product is CASRDIEQFF.